This T cell receptor (beta chain) was captured in a study of shared clonotypes between healthy human individuals. J lost 5 bases, V lost 5 bases, and 6 bases had no gene match. This CDR3 contains 14 residues. The germline V gene encodes CDR1 SGHAT and CDR2 FQDESV (reference sequence). At deep level, the assay was performed. The assay was immunoSEQ multiplex PCR, and TCRdb's table has in-frame clones only and misses some. This table holds about 2.4 million clones, 93% found once. Sequenced input: naive CD4+ T cells from PBMCs. The subset is: CD45RA+ positively selected. The chain employs TRBV11-1 and TRBJ1-1; 9 bases agree with TRBD1. The sequence was collected from a young man in good health. Some clones in this sample may be carry-over from other donors' samples. CDR3 sequence reads: CASSPRDRVTEAFF. The CDR3 DNA is TGTGCCAGCAGCCCCCGGGACAGGGTAACTGAAGCTTTCTTT.